The source of this T cell receptor beta chain is a study of Ad26.COV2.S vaccination and SARS-CoV-2 variants. General study results and limits: Spike-specific TCR breadth in vaccine recipients exceeded that seen in placebo recipients. Whether participants received vaccine or placebo, their non-spike TCR breadth was similar. TCR breadth and depth analyses may have underestimated total T cell responses.

With 3 bases clipped from V and 1 base from J, the junction kept 0 bases outside the gene matches. There are 13 residues in the CDR3. CDR1 is SGDLS, CDR2 YYNGEE, per germline. The repertoire was sequenced with immunoSEQ multiplex PCR; TCRdb's copy has only in-frame clones and lacks some. The sample has approximately 97,000 clones; over 70% are singletons. With respect to this clone: Antigen unknown. The same CDR3 is also encoded by other DNA sequences in this sample.

V and J are TRBV9 and TRBJ1-2, with 7 nucleotides matching TRBD1. Sequenced here: peripheral blood, sampled after recovery from COVID-19. This clonotype was obtained from a human donor who had recovered from COVID-19. CDR3 nucleotide sequence: TGTGCCAGCAGCGCAGGGGGTAACTATGGCTACACCTTC. It specifies CASSAGGNYGYTF.